The 18 T cell receptor beta chains below were found in one sample sequenced in a study of memory CD4+ T cells and cytomegalovirus serostatus. Single viable CD3+CD4+CD8-CD45RO+ cells were sorted as the memory CD4+ T cells. Assay used: immunoSEQ multiplex PCR; TCRdb lists only in-frame clones, some missing. The table records more than 40,000 clones, about 79% of them present only once. Sequencing was carried out using memory CD4+ T cells from blood. The receptors come from an adult in good health and CMV-seronegative.

This clone was recorded once. V usage is TRBV28 and J usage is TRBJ2-7; weak D call: TRBD1 (7 bases). The CDR3 consists of 14 residues. CDR1 MDHEN and CDR2 SYDVKM come from the germline V gene. V was clipped by 5 bases and J by 4 bases, with 15 bases between them. This chain's CDR3 is CASSRGPGGYEQYF. In DNA, the CDR3 is TGTGCCAGCAGTCGGGGCCCAGGGGGGTACGAGCAGTACTTC.

CDR3 sequence: CASASGGGSNQPQHF. CDR3 coding DNA: TGTGCCAGCGCTTCAGGGGGAGGGAGCAATCAGCCCCAGCATTTT. J is TRBJ1-5 and V is TRBV2, with TRBD1 identical over 7 bases. V lost 8 bases to trimming and J lost 1 base; unmatched junction nucleotides: 8. Germline lookup yields CDR1 SNHLY and CDR2 FYNNEI. The CDR3 totals 15 residues.

In this sample, this clone is medium-sized. The chain couples TRBV9 to TRBJ1-1; D is uncertain. The CDR3 runs to 15 residues. Germline loops: CDR1 SGDLS, CDR2 YYNGEE. With 0 bases removed from V and 2 bases from J, the gap between germline ends came to 11 bases. The CDR3 nucleotides are TGTGCCAGCAGCGTAGGATCGAGTGAAAACACTGAAGCTTTCTTT. It codes for CASSVGSSENTEAFF.

The chain carries TRBV7-9 and TRBJ2-1; the D gene could be TRBD1 or TRBD2 (5 bases each). Between the trimmed V and J ends, which lost 1 base and 5 bases, there was a span of 9 bases. The CDR3 covers 14 residues. CDR1 and CDR2 (germline): SEHNR, FQNEAQ (reference sequence). CDR3 residues: CASSLGGSHNEQFF. As DNA, the CDR3 is TGTGCCAGCAGCTTAGGGGGGTCTCACAATGAGCAGTTCTTC.

The chain links TRBV5-4 to TRBJ1-1; unclear D gene. This CDR3 is 16 amino acids long. V lost 3 bases and J lost 1, with 16 bases in between. Germline V CDR1 and CDR2: SGHNT, YYREEE (reference sequence). The CDR3 region has the DNA TGTGCCAGCAGCTCCCCCCTGGGCAGTGAGAACACTGAAGCTTTCTTT. Its protein product is CASSSPLGSENTEAFF.

J is TRBJ2-1 and V is TRBV28; TRBD2 aligns across 8 bases. In germline, CDR1 is MDHEN, CDR2 SYDVKM. The ends lost 6 bases at V and 1 base at J; junction bases unmatched: 8. This CDR3 is built from 16 residues. The CDR3 region has the DNA TGTGCCAGCAGACCTAGCGGGCCAAGGTCCTACAATGAGCAGTTCTTC. It encodes CASRPSGPRSYNEQFF.

This clone is judged medium-sized. Other DNA sequences in this specimen translate into the identical CDR3. The chain recombines TRBV4-3 with TRBJ2-3; 8 bases fit TRBD2. V gave up 1 base and J gave up 0 bases; unmatched junction bases: 3. The CDR3 runs 16 residues. CDR1 and CDR2 from the germline V gene are LGHNA and YSLEER. In nucleotides, the CDR3 is TGCGCCAGCAGCCAAGGGGCTAGCGGGAGCACAGATACGCAGTATTTT. Translation: CASSQGASGSTDTQYF.

This sequence joins TRBV10-1 and TRBJ1-3; D remains ambiguous. The CDR3 length is 13 residues. Trimming pared 11 bases from V and 2 bases from J, leaving 13 bases between. In germline, CDR1 is WNHNN, CDR2 SYGVQD (reference sequence). CDR3 nucleotide sequence: TGCGCCTTCATCGTCCAGACTGGAAACACCATATATTTT. The encoded protein is CAFIVQTGNTIYF.

The V gene is TRBV15, the J gene TRBJ2-7; 8 bases match TRBD2. The CDR3 runs 16 residues. Germline V gene data show CDR1 as LNHNV and CDR2 as YYDKDF (reference sequence). Germline trimming cut 3 bases from V and 0 bases from J; bases unmatched to any gene: 7. Here the CDR3 DNA reads TGTGCCACCAGCAGCACCTTAGCGGGATCCTCCTACGAGCAGTACTTC. Translating gives CATSSTLAGSSYEQYF.

By share, this clone ranks as medium-sized. The chain couples TRBV9 to TRBJ1-5; D gene ambiguous. V lost 4 bases to trimming and J lost 7 bases, with 12 bases between them. The CDR3 spans 13 residues. Germline V gene sequence: CDR1 SGDLS, CDR2 YYNGEE. The CDR3 DNA reads as TGTGCCAGCAGCCCGGGCCCCGCCCAGCCCCAGCATTTT. It is translated as CASSPGPAQPQHF.

The chain is built from TRBV7-2 and TRBJ2-7; 9 bases map to TRBD1. This CDR3 contains 16 residues. J gave up 3 bases and V 4 bases, and 10 bases lay outside the gene matches. Germline V gene sequence: CDR1 SGHTA, CDR2 FQGNSA. CDR3 coding DNA: TGTGCCAGCAGCTACGCTGGGGGGACAGGGAACTACGAGCAGTACTTC. Its protein is CASSYAGGTGNYEQYF.

The V gene is TRBV11-2, the J gene TRBJ2-7; TRBD1 matches 7 bases. Trimming removed 5 bases from V and 2 bases from J; junction bases left unmatched: 12. From germline, CDR1 is SGHAT and CDR2 FQNNGV. The CDR3 has 16 amino acids. Here the CDR3 reads CASSPVARQGAYEQYF. CDR3 in DNA: TGTGCCAGCAGCCCCGTCGCTCGGCAGGGGGCCTACGAGCAGTACTTC.

The chain links TRBV10-1 to TRBJ2-1; D unresolved. This CDR3 spans 13 amino acids. V was shortened by 0 bases and J by 7 bases, with 7 bases between the two germline ends. Per the germline V gene, CDR1 is WNHNN and CDR2 is SYGVQD (reference sequence). The CDR3 DNA sequence: TGCGCCAGCAGTGAGTCGAGAGTAAATGAGCAGTTCTTC. This codes for CASSESRVNEQFF.

The chain combines TRBV29-1 with TRBJ1-2; no definite D call. Germline values: CDR1 SQVTM, CDR2 ANQGSEA. Deletions cut 4 bases from V and 4 bases from J, with 7 bases between. This CDR3 is 11 amino acids long. The CDR3 DNA reads as TGCAGCGTTGTGATGGTCTATGGCTACACCTTC. Translation gives CSVVMVYGYTF.

J is TRBJ2-7 and V is TRBV5-1; 7 nucleotides align to TRBD1. V lost 4 bases, J lost 6 bases, and 7 bases stayed unmatched. CDR1 and CDR2 from the germline V gene are SGHRS and YFSETQ. The CDR3 length is 13 residues. The CDR3 reads CASSDRDGAEQYF. The CDR3 region has the DNA TGCGCCAGCAGCGACAGGGACGGGGCCGAGCAGTACTTC.

The CDR3 here is CASSLIISGNTIYF. The CDR3 DNA reads TGTGCCAGCAGCTTAATAATCTCTGGAAACACCATATATTTT. This chain links TRBV7-9 with TRBJ1-3; D not certain. Germline V gene sequence: CDR1 SEHNR, CDR2 FQNEAQ (reference sequence). There are 14 residues in the CDR3. Trimming stripped 2 bases from V and 0 bases from J, with 5 bases between. Drawing the rest from reference TRBV7-9 and TRBJ1-3, the complete variable domain is DTGVSQNPRHKITKRGQNVTFRCDPISEHNRLYWYRQTLGQGPEFLTYFQNEAQLEKSRLLSDRFSAERPKGSFSTLEIQRTEQGDSAMYLCASSLIISGNTIYFGEGSWLTVV.

The chain employs TRBV9 and TRBJ2-5; 7 positions agree with TRBD2. The CDR3 is 15 amino acids. The germline gives CDR1 SGDLS, CDR2 YYNGEE. With V trimmed by 4 bases and J by 5 bases, 11 bases remained unmatched. The CDR3 region is CASSPTGTSEETQYF. In DNA, the CDR3 is TGTGCCAGCAGCCCCACCGGAACTAGCGAGGAGACCCAGTACTTC.

On this clone itself: Within the sample, other DNA sequences also encode this same CDR3. The chain employs TRBV28 and TRBJ2-5; D remains ambiguous. With 2 bases removed from V and 5 bases from J, the gap between germline ends came to 9 bases. CDR3 length equals 13 residues. Germline V gene sequence: CDR1 MDHEN, CDR2 SYDVKM. The DNA for the CDR3 is TGTGCCAGCAGTTTAGGGGTCGTTGAGACCCAGTACTTC. The encoded protein is CASSLGVVETQYF.